The 22 T cell receptor beta chains below all came from one sample that was sequenced in a study of blood T cell repertoires in COVID-19. The assay was immunoSEQ multiplex PCR, and TCRdb's table has in-frame clones only and misses some. The sample lists some 230,000 clones, 80% to 90% occurring once. Specimen: peripheral blood. Every receptor here comes from a man under 40 who had recovered from COVID-19.

The chain recombines TRBV19 with TRBJ2-7; 7 bases fit TRBD1. Germline assignment: CDR1 LNHDA and CDR2 SQIVND (reference sequence). Trimming cost V 4 bases and J 2 bases; bases outside gene matches: 2. The CDR3 spans 13 residues. CDR3 sequence (DNA): TGTGCCAGTAGTAAGACAGGGACCTACGAGCAGTACTTC. Amino acids: CASSKTGTYEQYF. Full variable domain (rest looked up from reference TRBV19 and TRBJ2-7): DGGITQSPKYLFRKEGQNVTLSCEQNLNHDAMYWYRQDPGQGLRLIYYSQIVNDFQKGDIAEGYSVSREKKESFPLTVTSAQKNPTAFYLCASSKTGTYEQYFGPGTRLTVT.

This clone appeared a few times. The V gene is TRBV10-1, the J gene TRBJ1-2, with unresolved D. CDR1 is WNHNN, CDR2 SYGVQD, per germline (reference sequence). V was cut by 1 base and J by 4 bases, with 7 bases left in between. There are 13 residues in the CDR3. The CDR3 loop is CASSEFKFYGYTF. The CDR3 DNA reads as TGCGCCAGCAGTGAGTTTAAATTCTATGGCTACACCTTC.

This clone appeared once. The chain joins TRBV6-5 to TRBJ1-1; 7 nucleotides align to TRBD1. V was clipped by 6 bases and J by 5 bases; unmatched bases: 12. The germline V gene encodes CDR1 MNHEY and CDR2 SVGAGI. The CDR3 runs 15 residues. CDR3 in DNA: TGTGCCAGCAGAGCCTCACAGGGGCGTAGGACTGAAGCTTTCTTT. This sequence encodes CASRASQGRRTEAFF.

J is TRBJ2-5 and V is TRBV2, with 7 bases identical to TRBD1. V lost 2 bases to trimming and J lost 5 bases; unmatched junction nucleotides: 5. The germline gives CDR1 SNHLY, CDR2 FYNNEI. This CDR3 region has 14 residues. Here the CDR3 reads CASSEHRGLETQYF. CDR3 nucleotide sequence: TGTGCCAGCAGTGAACACAGGGGTCTGGAGACCCAGTACTTC.

The chain uses TRBV5-4 and TRBJ2-7, with 7 bases lining up with TRBD1. CDR1 is SGHNT, CDR2 YYREEE, per germline (reference sequence). The CDR3 is 14 amino acids. V was clipped by 4 bases and J by 2 bases; unmatched bases: 6. CDR3 residues: CASSTRTGTYEQYF. The CDR3 DNA reads TGTGCCAGCAGCACCCGGACAGGTACCTACGAGCAGTACTTC.

The chain has TRBV2 and TRBJ2-3; 8 positions match TRBD1. CDR3 length: 13 residues. V gave up 9 bases and J gave up 6 bases; unmatched junction bases: 8. Germline V lookup: CDR1 SNHLY, CDR2 FYNNEI. CDR3 sequence (DNA): TGTGCCAGTAGACAGGGGTCGGGGGATACGCAGTATTTT. Its protein is CASRQGSGDTQYF.

The genes are TRBV7-9 and TRBJ2-7, with D tentatively TRBD2 (6 bases). V lost 5 bases to trimming and J lost 1 base, with 12 bases between them. The CDR3 has 14 amino acids. Per germline, CDR1 SEHNR and CDR2 FQNEAQ (reference sequence). The CDR3 region has the DNA TGTGCCAGCAGCCTGGGACTGAGATCCTACGAGCAGTACTTC. The encoded protein is CASSLGLRSYEQYF.

The rearrangement joins TRBV12-3 or TRBV12-4 to TRBJ2-1; no clear D. The CDR3 length is 13 residues. Trimming pared 1 base from V and 4 bases from J, leaving 5 bases between. CDR3 coding DNA: TGTGCCAGCAGTTTAGGGCCTTACAATGAGCAGTTCTTC. Its translation: CASSLGPYNEQFF.

This sequence joins TRBV6-2 or TRBV6-3 and TRBJ2-5, with D hard to call. This CDR3 is 13 amino acids long. V gave up 3 bases and J gave up 4 bases, with 9 bases separating them. Germline assignment: CDR1 MNHEY and CDR2 SVGEGT. CDR3 nucleotide sequence: TGTGCCAGCAGTTATTTATCAGGAGAGACCCAGTACTTC. Translation: CASSYLSGETQYF.

This chain links TRBV11-2 with TRBJ2-5; D gene ambiguous. The germline V gene has CDR1 SGHAT and CDR2 FQNNGV. This CDR3 is 15 amino acids long. V dropped 5 bases and J dropped 1 base, with 14 bases sitting between them. The CDR3 region has the DNA TGTGCCAGCAGCCGCATTTTTCGGTCCCAAGAGACCCAGTACTTC. It codes for CASSRIFRSQETQYF.

The chain carries TRBV4-2 and TRBJ2-7; D is possibly TRBD2 (6 bases). The ends were cut back, 7 bases at V and 2 bases at J, with 15 bases in the middle. Germline V gene lookup returns CDR1 LGHNA and CDR2 YNFKEQ. The CDR3 extends over 14 amino acids. CDR3 nucleotides: TGTGCCAGCACCACTACGGAGGGCCCCTACGAGCAGTACTTC. Translation gives CASTTTEGPYEQYF.

The V gene is TRBV18, the J gene TRBJ1-3; weak D call: TRBD1 (6 bases). The V end lost 6 bases, the J end lost 0 bases, and 9 bases lay between the germline ends. Germline V gives CDR1 KGHSH, CDR2 LQKENI. This CDR3 spans 14 amino acids. As DNA, the CDR3 is TGTGCCAGCTCTGGGGGGGCCTCTGGAAACACCATATATTTT. Its protein is CASSGGASGNTIYF. The full variable domain, with the rest looked up from reference TRBV18 and TRBJ1-3, is NAGVMQNPRHLVRRRGQEARLRCSPMKGHSHVYWYRQLPEEGLKFMVYLQKENIIDESGMPKERFSAEFPKEGPSILRIQQVVRGDSAAYFCASSGGASGNTIYFGEGSWLTVV.

The chain couples TRBV6-5 to TRBJ1-4; the D gene is possibly TRBD1 (5 bases). Trimming cost V 11 bases and J 7 bases, with 20 bases left between them. Germline assignment: CDR1 MNHEY and CDR2 SVGAGI. CDR3 length: 14 amino acids. DNA for the CDR3: TGTGCCGCCGGAGGGGTAATGGGAGGTGAAAAACTGTTTTTT. It specifies CAAGGVMGGEKLFF.

The chain has TRBV2 and TRBJ2-2; D might be TRBD1 (6 bases). CDR3 length: 15 residues. V gave up 1 base and J gave up 4 bases, with 10 bases separating them. The V gene's germline CDR1 is SNHLY and CDR2 FYNNEI. The chain's CDR3 is CASSEGGPGTGELFF. The CDR3 region has the DNA TGTGCCAGCAGTGAAGGGGGGCCGGGCACCGGGGAGCTGTTTTTT.

The chain has TRBV3-1 (or the pseudogene TRBV3-2) and TRBJ2-1; maybe TRBD1 (6 bases). The germline V gene encodes CDR1 LGHDT and CDR2 YNNKEL (reference sequence). This CDR3 has 19 amino acids. V was cut by 0 bases and J by 2 bases, with 20 bases left in between. DNA of the CDR3: TGTGCCAGCAGCCAAGATCTCTGGTCGGGGACACCAACCTACAATGAGCAGTTCTTC. Translating gives CASSQDLWSGTPTYNEQFF.

This chain links TRBV6-6 with TRBJ2-1; 12 nucleotides align to TRBD2. The CDR3 consists of 15 residues. V shed 6 bases and J 4 bases; nucleotides not matched to a gene: 4. Germline CDR1 reads MNHNY; CDR2 reads SVGAGI (reference sequence). CDR3 protein: CASRTGTSGYNEQFF. The DNA of the CDR3 is TGTGCCAGCAGAACCGGGACTAGCGGGTACAATGAGCAGTTCTTC.

The V call is TRBV6-5, the J call TRBJ2-4; TRBD1 matches 7 bases. The CDR3 loop spans 12 amino acids. Per germline, CDR1 MNHEY and CDR2 SVGAGI. After removal of 6 bases from V and 13 bases from J, the junction contained 9 bases not matched to a gene. The DNA of the CDR3 is TGTGCCAGCAGCCTCCCGTCGGGACAGCAGTACTTC. The encoded protein is CASSLPSGQQYF.

The V gene is TRBV5-1, the J gene TRBJ2-2, with 8 bases that match TRBD1. Trimming took 2 bases from V and 5 from J; bases not matched to a gene: 5. The CDR3 totals 15 residues. Germline assignment: CDR1 SGHRS and CDR2 YFSETQ. Here the CDR3 DNA reads TGCGCCAGCAGCTTCGCACAGGGGGTGACCGGGGAGCTGTTTTTT. As protein: CASSFAQGVTGELFF.

The chain links TRBV11-2 to TRBJ2-3; D possibly corresponds to TRBD2 (7 bases). Germline values: CDR1 SGHAT, CDR2 FQNNGV. Between the trimmed V and J ends, which lost 5 bases and 4 bases, there was a span of 19 bases. The CDR3 runs to 16 residues. The CDR3 reads CASSQVVGGLADTQYF. As DNA, the CDR3 is TGTGCCAGCAGCCAAGTGGTCGGGGGGCTGGCAGATACGCAGTATTTT. The full variable domain, its missing parts supplied by reference TRBV11-2 and TRBJ2-3, is EAGVAQSPRYKIIEKRQSVAFWCNPISGHATLYWYQQILGQGPKLLIQFQNNGVVDDSQLPKDRFSAERLKGVDSTLKIQPAKLEDSAVYLCASSQVVGGLADTQYFGPGTRLTVL.

The chain joins TRBV9 to TRBJ1-2; unclear D gene. The CDR3 covers 14 residues. The V gene's germline CDR1 is SGDLS and CDR2 YYNGEE. Trimming removed 0 bases from V and 3 bases from J, with 9 bases in between. CDR3 sequence (DNA): TGTGCCAGCAGCGTAGGCGTCGGTGACTATGGCTACACCTTC. Amino acids: CASSVGVGDYGYTF.

This clone was picked up one time. The chain uses TRBV30 and TRBJ1-2; a weak D match, TRBD1 (5 bases). With 0 bases removed from V and 5 bases from J, the gap between germline ends came to 13 bases. The length of the CDR3 is 14 residues. Germline V gene data show CDR1 as GTSNPN and CDR2 as SVGIG (reference sequence). CDR3 region: CAWSVGVGLYGYTF. The CDR3 region has the DNA TGTGCCTGGAGTGTAGGGGTCGGCCTGTATGGCTACACCTTC.

The chain combines TRBV11-3 with TRBJ1-3; D is ambiguous. Germline V lookup: CDR1 SGHNT, CDR2 YENEEA. With 5 bases removed from V and 0 bases from J, the gap between germline ends came to 8 bases. The CDR3 extends over 14 amino acids. The CDR3 DNA reads as TGTGCCAGCAGCCCGACACCCTCTGGAAACACCATATATTTT. Protein: CASSPTPSGNTIYF.